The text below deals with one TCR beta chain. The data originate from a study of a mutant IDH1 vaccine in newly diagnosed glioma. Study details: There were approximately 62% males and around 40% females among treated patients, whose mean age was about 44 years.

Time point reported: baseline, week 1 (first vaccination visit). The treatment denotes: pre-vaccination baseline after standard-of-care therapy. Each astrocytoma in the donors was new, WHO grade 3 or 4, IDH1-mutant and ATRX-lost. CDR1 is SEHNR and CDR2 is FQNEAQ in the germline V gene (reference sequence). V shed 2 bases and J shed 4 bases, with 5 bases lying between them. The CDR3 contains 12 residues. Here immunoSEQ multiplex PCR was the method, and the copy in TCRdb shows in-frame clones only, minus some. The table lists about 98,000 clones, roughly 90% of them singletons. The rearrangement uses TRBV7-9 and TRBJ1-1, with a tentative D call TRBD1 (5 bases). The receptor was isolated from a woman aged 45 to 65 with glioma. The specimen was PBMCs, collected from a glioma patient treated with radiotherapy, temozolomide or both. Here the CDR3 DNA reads TGTGCCAGCAGCTTAACAGGCACTGAAGCTTTCTTT. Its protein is CASSLTGTEAFF.